The 28 T cell receptor beta chains presented below share a single source sample, sequenced in a study of early T cells in non-severe SARS-CoV-2 infection. One entry per CDR3 protein results from TCRdb running MiXCR on the 5' RACE reads. The data contain some 57,000 distinct CDR3 sequences, 10% to 13% of them singletons. Material: whole blood. These receptors all come from an adult who was a healthcare worker with PCR-confirmed SARS-CoV-2 infection or an uninfected control (not recorded which).

This clonotype occurred a few times. The chain links TRBV7-9 to TRBJ1-6; D might be TRBD1 (5 bases). This CDR3 contains 14 residues. Germline loops: CDR1 SEHNR, CDR2 FQNEAQ (reference sequence). V was cut by 3 bases and J by 9 bases, with 12 bases left in between. CDR3 coding DNA: TGTGCCAGCAGCTTCCGGGACGTCAGTTCACCCCTCCACTTT. Its protein is CASSFRDVSSPLHF.

The CDR3 here is CATGSADTQYF. As DNA, the CDR3 is TGTGCCACGGGCTCGGCAGATACGCAGTATTTT. The V call is TRBV2, the J call TRBJ2-3; D remains ambiguous. CDR1 and CDR2 from the germline V gene are SNHLY and FYNNEI. There are 11 residues in the CDR3. Deletions cut 10 bases from V and 4 bases from J, with 9 bases between.

The sample holds many counts of this clonotype. The chain couples TRBV29-1 to TRBJ2-3; D uncertain. The CDR3 spans 13 residues. CDR1 SQVTM and CDR2 ANQGSEA come from the germline V gene. V was shortened by 4 bases and J by 6 bases, with 14 bases between the two germline ends. CDR3 in DNA: TGCAGCGTTGGCAGGCGGCAGGTGGATACGCAGTATTTT. Its protein is CSVGRRQVDTQYF.

This clonotype was detected ten times or more. This chain joins TRBV30 and TRBJ1-1, with TRBD1 identical over 7 bases. The germline gives CDR1 GTSNPN, CDR2 SVGIG (reference sequence). J was trimmed by 1 base and V by 1 base; bases with no gene match: 0. The CDR3 is 13 amino acids. In DNA form, the CDR3 reads TGTGCCTGGAGTGCAGGGGGGAACACTGAAGCTTTCTTT. Protein product: CAWSAGGNTEAFF. Filled out from reference TRBV30 and TRBJ1-1, the complete variable domain reads SQTIHQWPATLVQPVGSPLSLECTVEGTSNPNLYWYRQAAGRGLQLLFYSVGIGQISSEVPQNLSASRPQDRQFILSSKKLLLSDSGFYLCAWSAGGNTEAFFGQGTRLTVV.

This clonotype appeared many times. The chain employs TRBV28 and TRBJ1-2; tentative D call: TRBD1 (6 bases). The V end was cut by 5 bases, the J end by 5 bases, with 18 bases between. This CDR3 contains 15 residues. Germline lookup yields CDR1 MDHEN and CDR2 SYDVKM. In DNA, the CDR3 is TGTGCCAGCAGTCCGGGGGGCCCCTTTTGGTATGGCTACACCTTC. This gives the protein CASSPGGPFWYGYTF.

The V call is TRBV4-3, the J call TRBJ2-5, with D uncertain. CDR3 length: 13 residues. Germline V CDR1 and CDR2: LGHNA, YSLEER. With 0 bases removed from V and 6 bases from J, the gap between germline ends came to 8 bases. The CDR3 DNA sequence: TGCGCCAGCAGCCAAGAGCCTGGGAAGACCCAGTACTTC. Amino acid sequence: CASSQEPGKTQYF.

The DNA for the CDR3 is TGCAGTCTCCTACTAGCGGGGGGGCCGGATGAGCAGTTCTTC. Translating gives CSLLLAGGPDEQFF. The rearrangement links TRBV20-1 to TRBJ2-1; TRBD2 aligns across 13 bases. Germline assignment: CDR1 DFQATT and CDR2 SNEGSKA (reference sequence). The CDR3 has 14 amino acids. V lost 8 bases to trimming and J lost 8 bases; unmatched junction nucleotides: 9.

In this sample, this clonotype turned up a few times. The chain links TRBV20-1 to TRBJ2-1, with TRBD2 identical over 7 bases. In germline, CDR1 is DFQATT, CDR2 SNEGSKA (reference sequence). The CDR3 loop spans 14 amino acids. Trimming removed 0 bases from V and 10 bases from J; junction bases left unmatched: 9. Here the CDR3 DNA reads TGCAGTGCTAGAGAGCGGGGGTATGGAAAGGAGCAGTTCTTC. Translating gives CSARERGYGKEQFF.

This clonotype was counted only a few times. The chain joins TRBV15 to TRBJ2-3; D is tentatively TRBD1 or TRBD2 (5 bases each). Trimming shortened V by 4 bases and J by 1 base, and 15 bases separated the two germline ends. Germline V CDR1 and CDR2: LNHNV, YYDKDF (reference sequence). The CDR3 has 16 amino acids. CDR3 amino acids: CATSIVSGLGTDTQYF. The CDR3, as DNA: TGTGCCACCAGCATAGTCTCGGGGCTCGGCACAGATACGCAGTATTTT.

This clonotype was recorded at least ten times. The chain combines TRBV4-3 with TRBJ1-1; D is unresolved. This CDR3 contains 13 residues. Per the germline V gene, CDR1 is LGHNA and CDR2 is YSLEER. Trimming shortened V by 0 bases and J by 1 base, and 3 bases separated the two germline ends. CDR3 DNA: TGCGCCAGCAGCCAAGACCGGAACACTGAAGCTTTCTTT. It specifies CASSQDRNTEAFF.

The V call is TRBV7-9, the J call TRBJ2-1, with 13 bases identical to TRBD2. Germline trimming cut 4 bases from V and 0 bases from J; bases unmatched to any gene: 3. The germline gives CDR1 SEHNR, CDR2 FQNEAQ (reference sequence). This CDR3 is built from 17 residues. CDR3 protein: CASSYRTSGSSYNEQFF. CDR3 nucleotides: TGTGCCAGCAGCTACCGGACTAGCGGGAGCTCCTACAATGAGCAGTTCTTC.

The gene calls are TRBV20-1 and TRBJ1-6; TRBD1 aligns across 10 bases. The CDR3 spans 15 residues. CDR1 and CDR2 from the germline V gene are DFQATT and SNEGSKA (reference sequence). J lost 6 bases, V lost 5 bases, and 7 bases had no gene match. The CDR3 reads CSAGTGTGANSPLHF. In DNA form, the CDR3 reads TGCAGTGCTGGTACCGGGACAGGGGCTAATTCACCCCTCCACTTT.

This clonotype was found many times. This chain links TRBV11-2 with TRBJ1-5; D is undetermined. The germline gives CDR1 SGHAT, CDR2 FQNNGV. Trimming took 4 bases from V and 4 from J, leaving 8 bases between them. The CDR3 totals 13 residues. In nucleotides, the CDR3 is TGTGCCAGCAGCTGGAGTGATAATCAGCCCCAGCATTTT. Translating gives CASSWSDNQPQHF.

The chain combines TRBV12-3 or TRBV12-4 with TRBJ2-7; 9 nucleotides agree with TRBD1. The CDR3 has 14 residues. The V and J ends lost 5 bases and 7 bases, in that order; junction bases with no gene match: 9. This CDR3 reads CASSPPWTGEEQYF. Written as DNA, the CDR3 is TGTGCCAGCAGTCCGCCTTGGACAGGGGAAGAGCAGTACTTC.

This clonotype was observed a handful of times. This chain uses TRBV18 with TRBJ2-7; D could derive from TRBD1 or TRBD2 (5 bases each). V was clipped by 2 bases and J by 5 bases, with 10 bases between them. This CDR3 comprises 13 residues. Germline V gene sequence: CDR1 KGHSH, CDR2 LQKENI. CDR3 nucleotide sequence: TGTGCCAGCTCACCAAGGGACCGTAACGAGCAGTACTTC. This sequence encodes CASSPRDRNEQYF.

This clonotype has a count of ten or more. V is TRBV5-6 and J is TRBJ2-5; D may be TRBD1 (6 bases). V gave up 5 bases and J gave up 4 bases, with 12 bases separating them. The germline V gene encodes CDR1 SGHDT and CDR2 YYEEEE. The CDR3 has 13 amino acids. CDR3 protein: CASRTGQLETQYF. The CDR3 bases are TGTGCCAGCAGGACCGGACAGTTAGAGACCCAGTACTTC.

This clonotype showed up many times. The rearrangement links TRBV12-3 or TRBV12-4 to TRBJ2-4; 10 bases are a match to TRBD1. V lost 6 bases and J lost 6; bases outside the gene matches: 8. The CDR3 sequence is 15 residues long. The CDR3 here is CASSPDRGLLNIQYF. The CDR3 DNA reads as TGTGCCAGCAGCCCGGACAGGGGGTTGTTAAACATTCAGTACTTC.

Only a few counts were recorded for this clonotype. V is TRBV11-2 and J is TRBJ2-3; 10 bases are a match to TRBD1. CDR3 length: 17 residues. The V segment lost 5 bases and the J segment 0 bases; nucleotides outside the gene matches: 8. Germline CDR1 is SGHAT and CDR2 is FQNNGV. CDR3 amino acids: CASSRQGAISSTDTQYF. CDR3 nucleotide sequence: TGTGCCAGCAGCCGACAGGGGGCGATCTCTAGCACAGATACGCAGTATTTT.

The table lists this clonotype with many counts. The V gene is TRBV3-1, the J gene TRBJ2-5; D not resolved. CDR1 and CDR2 from the germline V gene are LGHDT and YNNKEL (reference sequence). Trimming removed 0 bases from V and 2 bases from J, with 7 bases in between. The CDR3 has 14 amino acids. CDR3 residues: CASSQEDVQETQYF. CDR3 bases: TGTGCCAGCAGCCAAGAGGACGTACAAGAGACCCAGTACTTC.

In this sample, this clonotype turned up many times. The CDR3 region has the DNA TGCAGCGTTGAACCGGGCACCGGGGAGCTGTTTTTT. It translates to CSVEPGTGELFF. J is TRBJ2-2 and V is TRBV29-1; no definite D call. The ends were cut back, 2 bases at V and 4 bases at J, with 5 bases in the middle. This CDR3 comprises 12 residues. Germline-derived CDR1 and CDR2 are SQVTM and ANQGSEA.

For this clonotype: A read error may be the cause here, since a much bigger clone is one base away. The chain employs TRBV30 and TRBJ2-3, with D perhaps matching TRBD1 (6 bases). Germline values: CDR1 GTSNPN, CDR2 SVGIG (reference sequence). This CDR3 comprises 19 residues. V was clipped by 0 bases and J by 4 bases, with 26 bases between them. DNA of the CDR3: TGTGCCTGGAGTGTAGGGATAAACAGGGATTGGGATGGGGCAGATACGCAGTATTTT. It specifies CAWSVGINRDWDGADTQYF.

The V gene is TRBV2, the J gene TRBJ1-1; TRBD1 might be the D (6 bases). V lost 5 bases, J lost 2 bases, and 15 bases lay in between. Germline loops: CDR1 SNHLY, CDR2 FYNNEI. There are 15 residues in the CDR3. The CDR3 region has the DNA TGTGCCAGCAGTACACAGGGCGGGCCTAACACTGAAGCTTTCTTT. It is translated as CASSTQGGPNTEAFF. Complete variable domain (other parts from reference TRBV2 and TRBJ1-1): EPEVTQTPSHQVTQMGQEVILRCVPISNHLYFYWYRQILGQKVEFLVSFYNNEISEKSEIFDDQFSVERPDGSNFTLKIRSTKLEDSAMYFCASSTQGGPNTEAFFGQGTRLTVV.

This clonotype appeared many times. CDR3 coding DNA: TGTGCCAGCAGCTCCCTGGGACGGAATAATTCACCCCTCCACTTT. Translating it yields CASSSLGRNNSPLHF. The V call is TRBV7-2, the J call TRBJ1-6; tentatively, D is TRBD1 (5 bases). The CDR3 has 15 amino acids. Trimming left V 4 bases short and J 5 bases short, with 12 bases between. Germline CDR1 is SGHTA and CDR2 is FQGNSA.

DNA for the CDR3: TGTGCCAGCTCACCATGGAACAGACAGATGAACACTGAAGCTTTCTTT. Residues: CASSPWNRQMNTEAFF. V usage is TRBV18 and J usage is TRBJ1-1; the D gene is possibly TRBD1 (5 bases). CDR1 KGHSH and CDR2 LQKENI come from the germline V gene. Trimming pared 2 bases from V and 0 bases from J, leaving 13 bases between. CDR3 length: 16 residues.

This clonotype was recorded at least ten times. Written as DNA, the CDR3 is TGTGCCAGCAGCCGACTAGCGGACTATTCAGATACGCAGTATTTT. Protein sequence: CASSRLADYSDTQYF. The rearrangement uses TRBV6-5 and TRBJ2-3; 9 bases match TRBD2. The J segment lost 4 bases and the V segment lost 6 bases, leaving 8 bases of the junction unmatched. The length of the CDR3 is 15 residues. Germline loops: CDR1 MNHEY, CDR2 SVGAGI.

This clonotype has ten or more counts. This rearrangement joins TRBV14 to TRBJ1-4; D is undetermined. From germline, CDR1 is SGHDN and CDR2 FVKESK. V was pared by 4 bases and J by 6 bases, with 12 bases between. CDR3 length equals 14 residues. As DNA, the CDR3 is TGTGCCAGCAGCCCCACCGCCTGGGATGAAAAACTGTTTTTT. Amino acid sequence: CASSPTAWDEKLFF. Full variable domain (missing parts from reference TRBV14 and TRBJ1-4): EAGVTQFPSHSVIEKGQTVTLRCDPISGHDNLYWYRRVMGKEIKFLLHFVKESKQDESGMPNNRFLAERTGGTYSTLKVQPAELEDSGVYFCASSPTAWDEKLFFGSGTQLSVL.

J is TRBJ2-1 and V is TRBV5-6, with D hard to call. This CDR3 contains 12 residues. V dropped 2 bases and J dropped 6 bases, with 6 bases sitting between them. Looked up from germline, CDR1 is SGHDT and CDR2 is YYEEEE. CDR3 nucleotides: TGTGCCAGCAGCTTCCGATCCAATGAGCAGTTCTTC. Its protein product is CASSFRSNEQFF.

This clonotype was seen only a few times. The rearrangement joins TRBV7-8 to TRBJ1-2; a possible D gene is TRBD1 (6 bases). Germline CDR1 and CDR2: SGHVS and FQNEAQ. The CDR3 is 15 amino acids. The V end lost 5 bases, the J end lost 0 bases, and 13 bases lay between the germline ends. The CDR3 spells CASSNSGDSNYGYTF. CDR3 in DNA: TGTGCCAGCAGCAATTCAGGGGACTCTAACTATGGCTACACCTTC.